A few counts support the clone carrying this T cell receptor beta chain. Antigen: not known. This record comes from a study of identical twins. Study-wide points: The abundant beta clonotypes from cord blood had fewer insertions, and memory repertoires had none of this. Instead of following the same donors, the conclusions were based on cross-sectional statistical analysis. With monozygotic twins, out-of-frame TCR alpha sharing exceeded what models estimated.

cDNA carried unique molecular identifiers, and a universal primer site was added by template switching. One entry per CDR3 protein results from TCRdb running MiXCR on the 5' RACE reads. Seen here are about 700,000 distinct CDR3 sequences, around 8.6% observed once, and the top ten hold approximately 0.89%. This CDR3 comprises 15 residues. V was cut by 5 bases and J by 2 bases, with 14 bases left in between. The germline V gene has CDR1 SGDLS and CDR2 YYNGEE. Separately, the same data were catalogued under a study of yellow fever vaccine responses in identical twins.

The receptor was derived from a woman under 30 in good health. The chain couples TRBV9 to TRBJ2-1; D is unclear. Sequenced material: PBMCs. CDR3 DNA: TGTGCCAGCAGGTTTGGGCTCGATACCTACAATGAGCAGTTCTTC. Its translation: CASRFGLDTYNEQFF.